This T cell receptor (beta chain) was found in a study of blood T cell repertoires in COVID-19. Using immunoSEQ multiplex PCR, the repertoire was profiled, and TCRdb retains in-frame clones only, with some absent. The data contain around 500,000 clones, 70% to 90% of them singletons. In terms of age and location, participants ranged from roughly 18 to 90 years and lived in about 25 US areas. The CDR3 extends over 14 amino acids. The ends were cut back, 1 base at V and 1 base at J, with 8 bases in the middle. The germline gives CDR1 LGHDT, CDR2 YNNKEL (reference sequence). Sample: PBMCs or T cells enriched from blood (not recorded which). The clonotype comes from a woman aged 40 to 50 who had recovered from COVID-19. The chain uses TRBV3-1 (or the pseudogene TRBV3-2) and TRBJ2-7, with no clear D. CDR3 sequence: CASSQGALSYEQYF. The CDR3, as DNA: TGTGCCAGCAGCCAAGGCGCGTTATCCTACGAGCAGTACTTC.